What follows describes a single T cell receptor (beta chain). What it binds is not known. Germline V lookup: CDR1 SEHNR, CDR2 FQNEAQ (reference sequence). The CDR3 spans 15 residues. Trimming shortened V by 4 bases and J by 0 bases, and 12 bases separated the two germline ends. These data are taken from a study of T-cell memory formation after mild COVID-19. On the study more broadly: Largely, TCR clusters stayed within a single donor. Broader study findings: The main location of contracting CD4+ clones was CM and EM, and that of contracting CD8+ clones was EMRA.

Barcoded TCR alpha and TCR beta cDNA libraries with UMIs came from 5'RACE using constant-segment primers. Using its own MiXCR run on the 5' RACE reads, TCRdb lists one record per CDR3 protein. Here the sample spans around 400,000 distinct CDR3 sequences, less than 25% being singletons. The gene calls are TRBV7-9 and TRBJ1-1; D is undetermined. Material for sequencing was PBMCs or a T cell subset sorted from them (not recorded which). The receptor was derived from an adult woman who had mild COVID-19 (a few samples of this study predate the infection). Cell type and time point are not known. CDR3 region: CASSSPNSMNTEAFF. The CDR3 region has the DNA TGTGCCAGCAGCTCCCCGAACAGCATGAACACTGAAGCTTTCTTT.